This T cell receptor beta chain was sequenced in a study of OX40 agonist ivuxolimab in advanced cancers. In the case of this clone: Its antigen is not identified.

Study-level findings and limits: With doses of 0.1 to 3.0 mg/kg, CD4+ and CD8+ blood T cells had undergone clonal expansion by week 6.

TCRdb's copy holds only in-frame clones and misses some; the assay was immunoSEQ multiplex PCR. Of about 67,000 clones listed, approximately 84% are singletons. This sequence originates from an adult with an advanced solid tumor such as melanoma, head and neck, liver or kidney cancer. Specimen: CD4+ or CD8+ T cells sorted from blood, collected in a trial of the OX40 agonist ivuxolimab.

The CDR3 DNA sequence: TGTGCCAGTAGGAACGGAGGGCGGGACACTGAAGCTTTCTTT. As protein: CASRNGGRDTEAFF. The chain uses TRBV19 and TRBJ1-1; D uncertain. V lost 6 bases and J 3 bases, leaving 14 bases between the germline ends. CDR1 and CDR2 from the germline V gene are LNHDA and SQIVND (reference sequence). This CDR3 has 14 residues.